Listed here are 3 T cell receptor beta chains from one sample, sequenced in a study of T-cell reconstitution after alpha-beta-depleted transplantation in children. Unique molecular identifiers were built into the TCRbeta library. TCRdb ran MiXCR on the PCR reads and lists one entry per CDR3 protein. In the table there are about 640,000 distinct CDR3 sequences, around 13% of which are singletons. This sample comprised PBMCs, mostly from graft donor cells, obtained 360 days after TCRalphabeta/CD19-depleted stem cell transplant. Receptor source: a male patient under 18 who had a stem cell transplant for acute myeloid leukemia, so the T cells may come from the graft donor.

This clonotype was seen more than once but under ten times. The V and J genes are TRBV7-8 and TRBJ2-2; maybe TRBD2 (5 bases). V lost 5 bases and J 6 bases, leaving 25 bases between the germline ends. This CDR3 contains 18 residues. CDR1 is SGHVS, CDR2 FQNEAQ, per germline. CDR3 amino acids: CASSRPKAGRVKAGELFF. The CDR3 DNA follows: TGTGCCAGCAGCCGACCCAAGGCGGGCAGAGTGAAAGCCGGGGAGCTGTTTTTT.

This clonotype was seen more than once but under ten times. The CDR3 spells CASTPGLQSLYEQYF. DNA of the CDR3: TGCGCCAGCACCCCGGGACTTCAGTCCCTCTACGAGCAGTACTTC. The rearrangement joins TRBV4-3 to TRBJ2-7, with a weak D call TRBD2 (6 bases). V shed 7 bases and J shed 3 bases, with 19 bases lying between them. This CDR3 has 15 residues. Germline V gene sequence: CDR1 LGHNA, CDR2 YSLEER.

Written as DNA, the CDR3 is TGTGCCAGCAGTTACAGCCCTACGGGGGCGGACTACGAGCAGTACTTC. This codes for CASSYSPTGADYEQYF. The chain employs TRBV6-2 or TRBV6-3 and TRBJ2-7, with D tentatively TRBD1 or TRBD2 (6 bases each). Germline V CDR1 and CDR2: MNHEY, SVGEGT. The V and J ends lost 2 bases and 3 bases respectively, with 17 bases between them. CDR3 size: 16 residues.